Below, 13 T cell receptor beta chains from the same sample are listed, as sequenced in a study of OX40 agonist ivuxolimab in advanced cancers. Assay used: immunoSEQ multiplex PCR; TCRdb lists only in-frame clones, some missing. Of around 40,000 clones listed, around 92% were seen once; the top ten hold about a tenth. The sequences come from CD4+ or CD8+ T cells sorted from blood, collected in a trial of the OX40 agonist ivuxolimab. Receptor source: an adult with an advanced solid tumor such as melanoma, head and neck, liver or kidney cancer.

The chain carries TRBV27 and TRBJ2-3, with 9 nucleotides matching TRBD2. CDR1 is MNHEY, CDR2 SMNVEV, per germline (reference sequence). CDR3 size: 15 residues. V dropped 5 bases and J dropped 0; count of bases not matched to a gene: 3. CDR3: CASSIAGASTDTQYF. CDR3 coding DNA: TGTGCCAGCAGTATAGCGGGAGCTAGCACAGATACGCAGTATTTT.

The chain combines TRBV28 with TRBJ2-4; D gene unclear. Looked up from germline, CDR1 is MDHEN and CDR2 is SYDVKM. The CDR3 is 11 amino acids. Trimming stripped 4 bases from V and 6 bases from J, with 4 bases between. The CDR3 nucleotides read TGTGCCAGCAGTTCTAGAAACATTCAGTACTTC. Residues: CASSSRNIQYF.

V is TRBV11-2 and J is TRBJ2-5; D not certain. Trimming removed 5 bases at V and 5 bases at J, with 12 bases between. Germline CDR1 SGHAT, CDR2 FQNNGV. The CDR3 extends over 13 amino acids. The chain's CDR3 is CASSPGDPETQYF. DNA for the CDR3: TGTGCCAGCAGCCCGGGCGATCCGGAGACCCAGTACTTC.

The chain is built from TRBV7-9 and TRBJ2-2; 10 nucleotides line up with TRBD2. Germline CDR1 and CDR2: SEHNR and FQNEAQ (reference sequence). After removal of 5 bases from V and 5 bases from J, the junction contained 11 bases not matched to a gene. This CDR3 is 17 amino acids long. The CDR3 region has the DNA TGTGCCAGCAGCAAAGCGGGAGGGCCCTCGGGGACCGGGGAGCTGTTTTTT. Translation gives CASSKAGGPSGTGELFF.

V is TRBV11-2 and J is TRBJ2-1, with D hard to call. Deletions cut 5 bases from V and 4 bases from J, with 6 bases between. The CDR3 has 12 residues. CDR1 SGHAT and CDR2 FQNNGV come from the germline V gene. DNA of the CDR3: TGTGCCAGCAGCCTCAGGTACAATGAGCAGTTCTTC. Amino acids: CASSLRYNEQFF.

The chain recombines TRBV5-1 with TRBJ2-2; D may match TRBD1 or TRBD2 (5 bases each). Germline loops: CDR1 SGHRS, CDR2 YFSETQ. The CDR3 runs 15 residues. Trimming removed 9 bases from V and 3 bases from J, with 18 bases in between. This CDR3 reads CATPKGAEDTGELFF. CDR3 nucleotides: TGCGCCACCCCAAAAGGGGCGGAGGACACCGGGGAGCTGTTTTTT.

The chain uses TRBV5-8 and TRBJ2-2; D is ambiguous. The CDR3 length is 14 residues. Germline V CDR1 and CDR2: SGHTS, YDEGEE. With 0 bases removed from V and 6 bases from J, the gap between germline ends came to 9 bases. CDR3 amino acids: CASSLAPRPGELFF. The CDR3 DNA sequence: TGTGCCAGCAGCTTGGCCCCCAGGCCCGGGGAGCTGTTTTTT. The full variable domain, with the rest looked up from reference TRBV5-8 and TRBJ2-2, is EAGVTQSPTHLIKTRGQQATLRCSPISGHTSVYWYQQALGLGLQFLLWYDEGEERNRGNFPPRFSGRQFPNYSSELNVNALELEDSALYLCASSLAPRPGELFFGEGSRLTVL.

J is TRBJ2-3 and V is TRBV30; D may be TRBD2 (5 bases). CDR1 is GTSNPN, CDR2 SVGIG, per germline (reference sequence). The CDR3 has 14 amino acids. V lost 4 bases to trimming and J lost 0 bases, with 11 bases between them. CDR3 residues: CAWNIATSTDTQYF. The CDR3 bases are TGTGCCTGGAATATAGCGACTAGCACAGATACGCAGTATTTT. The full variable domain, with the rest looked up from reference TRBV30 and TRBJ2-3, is SQTIHQWPATLVQPVGSPLSLECTVEGTSNPNLYWYRQAAGRGLQLLFYSVGIGQISSEVPQNLSASRPQDRQFILSSKKLLLSDSGFYLCAWNIATSTDTQYFGPGTRLTVL.

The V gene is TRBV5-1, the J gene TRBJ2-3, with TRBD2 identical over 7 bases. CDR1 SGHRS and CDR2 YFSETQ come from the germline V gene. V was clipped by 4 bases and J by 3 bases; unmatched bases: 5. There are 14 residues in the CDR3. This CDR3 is CASSLSGPTDTQYF. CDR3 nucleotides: TGCGCCAGCAGCCTTAGCGGGCCGACAGATACGCAGTATTTT.

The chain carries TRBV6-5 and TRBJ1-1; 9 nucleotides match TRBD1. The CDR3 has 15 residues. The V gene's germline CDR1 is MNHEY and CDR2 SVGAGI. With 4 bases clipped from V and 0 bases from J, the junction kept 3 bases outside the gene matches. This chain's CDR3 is CASSWGTGMNTEAFF. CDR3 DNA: TGTGCCAGCAGTTGGGGGACAGGGATGAACACTGAAGCTTTCTTT.

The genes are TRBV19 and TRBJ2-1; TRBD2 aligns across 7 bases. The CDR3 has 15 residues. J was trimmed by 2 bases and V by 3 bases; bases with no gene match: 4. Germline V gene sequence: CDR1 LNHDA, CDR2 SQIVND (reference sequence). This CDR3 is CASSISGGPYNEQFF. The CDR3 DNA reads TGTGCCAGTAGTATTTCGGGGGGTCCCTACAATGAGCAGTTCTTC. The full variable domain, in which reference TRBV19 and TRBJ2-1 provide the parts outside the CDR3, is DGGITQSPKYLFRKEGQNVTLSCEQNLNHDAMYWYRQDPGQGLRLIYYSQIVNDFQKGDIAEGYSVSREKKESFPLTVTSAQKNPTAFYLCASSISGGPYNEQFFGPGTRLTVL.

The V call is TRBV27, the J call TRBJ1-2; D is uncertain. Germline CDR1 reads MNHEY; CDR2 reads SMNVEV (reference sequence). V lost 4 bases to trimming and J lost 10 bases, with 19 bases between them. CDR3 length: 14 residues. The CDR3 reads CASSSYQGQEIYTF. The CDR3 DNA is TGTGCCAGCAGTTCTTATCAAGGTCAAGAGATCTACACCTTC.

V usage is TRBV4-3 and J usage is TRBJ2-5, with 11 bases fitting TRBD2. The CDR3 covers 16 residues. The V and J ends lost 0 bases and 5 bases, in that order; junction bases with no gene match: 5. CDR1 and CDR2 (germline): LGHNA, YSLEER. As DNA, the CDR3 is TGCGCCAGCAGCCAAGATTGGGGACTAGCGGTCGAGACCCAGTACTTC. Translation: CASSQDWGLAVETQYF.